Listed below are T cell receptor beta chains from one sample, sequenced in a study of T-cell reconstitution after alpha-beta-depleted transplantation in children. Via MiXCR, TCRdb re-called the PCR reads, giving one row per CDR3 protein. Among about 610,000 distinct CDR3 sequences listed, roughly a tenth were seen once. Sample: PBMCs from the stem cell graft donor, taken from the stem cell graft. The receptors stem from a human donor who donated a stem cell graft to a child with acute myeloid leukemia. Each CDR3 is given with its conserved first and last residue. The D gene is left open where the match is weak. Rows give clone size only sometimes, using once, few, many, or a class for an expanded clone.

D	V	J	size	DNA	CDR3
TRBD2	TRBV5-5	TRBJ2-2	-	TGTGCCAGCAGCTCCCTAGCGGGAGTAGGCGGGGAGCTGTTTTTT	CASSSLAGVGGELFF
-	TRBV2	TRBJ2-7	few	TGTGCCAGCAGTGAAGACTCCACTGGGGAGCAGTACTTC	CASSEDSTGEQYF
-	TRBV20-1	TRBJ2-7	many	TGCAGTGCTATAGGTAAACCGGGACATCTTTACGAGCAGTACTTC	CSAIGKPGHLYEQYF
-	TRBV7-3	TRBJ2-2	-	TGTGCCAGCAGCCGTGACACTCCGGGAACCGGGGAGCTGTTTTTT	CASSRDTPGTGELFF
TRBD2	TRBV7-7	TRBJ2-1	-	TGTGCTAGCAGCGAGGTGAGCGCGGGAGCCCAGTTCTTC	CASSEVSAGAQFF
-	TRBV10-3	TRBJ1-2	few	TGTGCCATCAGTGAGTCGGACAGCTCATCTAACTATGGCTACACCTTC	CAISESDSSSNYGYTF
TRBD2	TRBV7-7	TRBJ2-7	many	TGTGCTAGCAGCTCCTCCTCCGGGACTAAGAAGCAGTACTTC	CASSSSSGTKKQYF
TRBD1	TRBV20-1	TRBJ1-2	many	TGCAGTGCTAGGACCACAGGGGGAAGTGGCTACACCTTC	CSARTTGGSGYTF
-	TRBV9	TRBJ2-7	-	TGTGCCAGCAGCCTCCCTCGACAGAGCAACTACGAGCAGTACTTC	CASSLPRQSNYEQYF
TRBD2	TRBV3-1	TRBJ2-7	few	TGTGCCAGCAGCACCGGGACTAGCGGTTCTCAGGGGCAGTACTTC	CASSTGTSGSQGQYF
TRBD2	TRBV9	TRBJ2-4	-	TGTGCCAGCAGCGTAGAGGGACTAGCGGGAAACATTCAGTACTTC	CASSVEGLAGNIQYF
-	TRBV9	TRBJ1-3	many	TGTGCCAGCAGCCCGAGACAGGATGGTGGAAACACCATATATTTT	CASSPRQDGGNTIYF
TRBD1	TRBV11-2	TRBJ1-3	-	TGTGCCAGCAGCTTATTTGTCCGGACAGGGCTTTCGGGAAACACCATATATTTT	CASSLFVRTGLSGNTIYF
TRBD2	TRBV10-3	TRBJ2-7	once	TGTGCCATCAGCCCCGGGACTAGCGGGAGCGAGCAGTACTTC	CAISPGTSGSEQYF
TRBD2	TRBV20-1	TRBJ2-7	-	TGCAGTGCTAGAGATCCTAGCGGGAGTTACGAGCAGTACTTC	CSARDPSGSYEQYF
-	TRBV2	TRBJ1-1	-	TGTGCCAGCAGTGCTTCCGTGGGGAACACTGAAGCTTTCTTT	CASSASVGNTEAFF
TRBD2	TRBV20-1	TRBJ2-5	many	TGCAGTGCTACGGGACTAGCGGGAGCCGCTAGGGAGACCCAGTACTTC	CSATGLAGAARETQYF
-	TRBV9	TRBJ2-2	-	TGTGCCAGCAGCGGCCTGACGGGGAAGGGCACCGGGGAGCTGTTTTTT	CASSGLTGKGTGELFF
-	TRBV25-1	TRBJ2-2	-	TGTGCCAGCAGTGAAGAGTTCAGGACCGGGGAGCTGTTTTTT	CASSEEFRTGELFF
-	TRBV5-1	TRBJ1-1	-	TGCGCCAGCAGCTTGTCTCCGGTCGGGAGCACTGAAGCTTTCTTT	CASSLSPVGSTEAFF
-	TRBV13	TRBJ2-7	many	TGTGCCAGCAGCCCGCCTGGGGGGAGCTACGAGCAGTACTTC	CASSPPGGSYEQYF
TRBD2	TRBV27	TRBJ2-1	many	TGTGCCAGCAGTTCTGATAGCGGGAGATACGATGAGCAGTTCTTC	CASSSDSGRYDEQFF